The 32 T cell receptor beta chains reported below all come from one sample, sequenced in a study of kidney transplant recipient with SARS-CoV-2 infection. MiXCR, run by TCRdb on the reads, gives a single entry per CDR3 protein. The sample holds fewer than 250,000 distinct CDR3 sequences, 29% seen once. The sequences come from a blood sample, collected at baseline and on roughly day 120 from a kidney transplant recipient. These receptors were obtained from a young adult male patient who had COVID-19 and was a kidney transplant recipient. Some T cells may be provided by the graft donor.

This clonotype was found many times. The chain joins TRBV7-9 to TRBJ2-7; TRBD2 is a possible D gene (6 bases). Germline V gene sequence: CDR1 SEHNR, CDR2 FQNEAQ (reference sequence). Trimming took 0 bases from V and 7 from J, leaving 10 bases between them. This CDR3 region has 13 residues. The CDR3 coding sequence is TGTGCCAGCAGCTTAGCGGGAGGAGGTGAGCAGTACTTC. Encoded protein: CASSLAGGGEQYF.

Ten or more counts support this clonotype. The rearrangement uses TRBV20-1 and TRBJ2-7; possibly TRBD2 for D (6 bases). Germline V CDR1 and CDR2: DFQATT, SNEGSKA (reference sequence). This CDR3 is 12 amino acids long. Trimming removed 5 bases from V and 3 bases from J, with 11 bases in between. The CDR3 reads CSARDSHYEQYF. CDR3 DNA sequence: TGCAGTGCTCGGGACTCCCACTACGAGCAGTACTTC.

This rearrangement joins TRBV28 to TRBJ2-3, with a tentative D call TRBD1 (6 bases). V lost 3 bases and J lost 6, with 13 bases in between. Germline V gene sequence: CDR1 MDHEN, CDR2 SYDVKM. The length of the CDR3 is 14 residues. This chain's CDR3 is CASSFSYRADTQYF. CDR3 DNA sequence: TGTGCCAGCAGTTTCTCGTACAGGGCGGATACGCAGTATTTT. Supplemented by reference TRBV28 and TRBJ2-3, the full variable domain reads DVKVTQSSRYLVKRTGEKVFLECVQDMDHENMFWYRQDPGLGLRLIYFSYDVKMKEKGDIPEGYSVSREKKERFSLILESASTNQTSMYLCASSFSYRADTQYFGPGTRLTVL.

This clonotype was seen many times. V and J are TRBV6-2 or TRBV6-3 and TRBJ2-5; 7 bases line up with TRBD1. The CDR3 has 16 amino acids. Germline V CDR1 and CDR2: MNHEY, SVGEGT. The J segment lost 0 bases and the V segment lost 3 bases, leaving 7 bases of the junction unmatched. The DNA for the CDR3 is TGTGCCAGCAGTTATTCCGGGACAGATCACCAAGAGACCCAGTACTTC. It yields the protein CASSYSGTDHQETQYF.

Many counts were recorded for this clonotype. The chain uses TRBV7-8 and TRBJ1-1; TRBD1 matches 10 bases. With 2 bases clipped from V and 11 bases from J, the junction kept 14 bases outside the gene matches. Germline CDR1 SGHVS, CDR2 FQNEAQ. There are 16 residues in the CDR3. The CDR3 region is CASSLRDRGSNGWAFF. The CDR3 DNA reads as TGTGCCAGCAGCTTAAGGGACAGGGGATCGAATGGATGGGCTTTCTTT.

Ten or more counts support this clonotype. The chain carries TRBV10-3 and TRBJ2-7, with 7 bases identical to TRBD1. The CDR3 loop spans 12 amino acids. Germline CDR1 ENHRY, CDR2 SYGVKD. The trim removed 11 bases at V and 6 bases at J, leaving 10 bases unmatched. In DNA, the CDR3 is TGTGCCGCCCAGGGGGTCCCCACCGAGCAGTACTTC. The encoded protein is CAAQGVPTEQYF.

This clonotype was detected ten times or more. The rearrangement joins TRBV6-5 to TRBJ1-4, with D unclear. V was trimmed by 9 bases and J by 8 bases, leaving 19 bases between them. Per germline, CDR1 MNHEY and CDR2 SVGAGI. The CDR3 spans 14 residues. CDR3 sequence (DNA): TGTGCCAGTTACGGCCGGGATCTCAAAGAAAAACTGTTTTTT. Its protein product is CASYGRDLKEKLFF.

This clonotype occurred many times. The chain couples TRBV7-8 to TRBJ1-6; TRBD1 matches 7 bases. The CDR3 is made up of 15 amino acids. V dropped 1 base and J dropped 9; count of bases not matched to a gene: 6. Germline values: CDR1 SGHVS, CDR2 FQNEAQ. CDR3 in DNA: TGTGCCAGCAGCTTAGAAGGGGGCGAAGGTTCACCCCTCCACTTT. It is translated as CASSLEGGEGSPLHF.

This clonotype appeared many times. The rearrangement uses TRBV6-2 or TRBV6-3 and TRBJ2-1; unclear D gene. CDR1 is MNHEY, CDR2 SVGEGT, per germline. V was shortened by 3 bases and J by 9 bases, with 12 bases between the two germline ends. This CDR3 region has 13 residues. In DNA, the CDR3 is TGTGCCAGCAGTTATCGGCCGGGTACTGAGCAGTTCTTC. This codes for CASSYRPGTEQFF.

This clonotype was seen at least ten times. The rearrangement links TRBV2 to TRBJ1-2, with TRBD1 matching 7 bases. J gave up 8 bases and V 6 bases, and 9 bases lay outside the gene matches. Germline V gene sequence: CDR1 SNHLY, CDR2 FYNNEI. This CDR3 spans 13 amino acids. CDR3 nucleotides: TGTGCCAGCAGGGATGGGACAGACGGAGGCTACACCTTC. It encodes CASRDGTDGGYTF. Together with reference TRBV2 and TRBJ1-2, the CDR3 gives the full variable domain: EPEVTQTPSHQVTQMGQEVILRCVPISNHLYFYWYRQILGQKVEFLVSFYNNEISEKSEIFDDQFSVERPDGSNFTLKIRSTKLEDSAMYFCASRDGTDGGYTFGSGTRLTVV.

For this clonotype: With a much larger clone just one base away, this may be a read error. V usage is TRBV19 and J usage is TRBJ1-5; perhaps TRBD1 as D (5 bases). CDR3 length: 14 amino acids. The germline gives CDR1 LNHDA, CDR2 SQIVND (reference sequence). The DNA for the CDR3 is TGTGCCGGTAGCATGGGGGGGGGAAATCAGCCCCAGCATTTT. It specifies CAGSMGGGNQPQHF.

Remarks on this clonotype: This likely comes from a read error, as the CDR3 has no conserved phenylalanine or tryptophan at its end. This chain uses TRBV30 with TRBJ1-2; D is unresolved. CDR3 length: 16 amino acids. V was shortened by 4 bases and J by 4 bases, with 22 bases between the two germline ends. CDR1 is GTSNPN and CDR2 is SVGIG in the germline V gene (reference sequence). CDR3 residues: CAWKILRYRKTYGYTL. CDR3 DNA sequence: TGTGCCTGGAAGATTTTGCGTTATAGAAAGACCTATGGCTACACCCTC.

This clonotype was seen ten or more times. V is TRBV30 and J is TRBJ1-6, with 9 positions matching TRBD1. CDR1 GTSNPN and CDR2 SVGIG come from the germline V gene (reference sequence). Germline trimming cut 3 bases from V and 8 bases from J; bases unmatched to any gene: 5. The CDR3 runs to 14 residues. The CDR3 DNA reads TGTGCCTGGAGCGGACAGGGGCACCATTCACCCCTCCACTTT. The encoded protein is CAWSGQGHHSPLHF. Combining the CDR3 with reference TRBV30 and TRBJ1-6 gives the whole variable domain SQTIHQWPATLVQPVGSPLSLECTVEGTSNPNLYWYRQAAGRGLQLLFYSVGIGQISSEVPQNLSASRPQDRQFILSSKKLLLSDSGFYLCAWSGQGHHSPLHFGNGTRLTVT.

About this clonotype: A read error may explain this, as a much larger clone is one base away. The V gene is TRBV11-2, the J gene TRBJ1-2; D remains unclear. CDR1 is SGHAT, CDR2 FQNNGV, per germline. V lost 5 bases to trimming and J lost 4 bases, with 23 bases between them. CDR3 size: 17 residues. The CDR3 reads CASSREETSRKTYGYTF. The CDR3 DNA is TGTGCCAGCAGCCGCGAGGAAACAAGCAGAAAGACCTATGGCTACACCTTC.

V usage is TRBV11-2 and J usage is TRBJ1-2; D remains unclear. Trimming stripped 5 bases from V and 4 bases from J, with 23 bases between. Per the germline V gene, CDR1 is SGHAT and CDR2 is FQNNGV. This CDR3 has 17 amino acids. The DNA of the CDR3 is TGTGCCAGCAGCGTTTACGGAACAAGCAGAAAGACCTATGGCTACACCTTC. This gives the protein CASSVYGTSRKTYGYTF.

In this sample, this clonotype turned up many times. The chain joins TRBV5-6 to TRBJ1-2; D call uncertain. The CDR3 extends over 16 amino acids. Per the germline V gene, CDR1 is SGHDT and CDR2 is YYEEEE. The germline V and J ends were trimmed by 7 bases and 4 bases, with 23 bases remaining between them. The CDR3 loop reads CASVVYNSRKTYGYTF. The CDR3 coding sequence is TGTGCCAGCGTCGTATACAATAGTCGAAAGACCTATGGCTACACCTTC. The whole variable domain, remainder taken from reference TRBV5-6 and TRBJ1-2, is DAGVTQSPTHLIKTRGQQVTLRCSPKSGHDTVSWYQQALGQGPQFIFQYYEEEERQRGNFPDRFSGHQFPNYSSELNVNALLLGDSALYLCASVVYNSRKTYGYTFGSGTRLTVV.

Concerning this clonotype itself: A much larger clone lies a single base off, so this may be a read error. The rearrangement links TRBV6-5 to TRBJ1-5; weak D call: TRBD1 (6 bases). Germline-derived CDR1 and CDR2 are MNHEY and SVGAGI. The CDR3 has 15 residues. Between the trimmed V and J ends, which lost 4 bases and 7 bases, there was a span of 17 bases. Here the CDR3 reads CASSSSGAVGQPQHF. CDR3 sequence (DNA): TGTGCCAGCAGTTCCTCGGGGGCAGTCGGGCAGCCCCAGCATTTT.

This clonotype was seen repeatedly, ten times or more. The chain couples TRBV29-1 to TRBJ1-5, with D maybe TRBD1 (6 bases). The CDR3 is 14 residues long. V was cut by 5 bases and J by 8 bases, with 19 bases left in between. Looked up from germline, CDR1 is SQVTM and CDR2 is ANQGSEA. CDR3 residues: CSVSEQGRFEPQHF. The DNA for the CDR3 is TGCAGCGTTAGTGAACAGGGTCGTTTTGAGCCCCAGCATTTT.

At least ten counts were recorded for this clonotype. This chain links TRBV20-1 with TRBJ1-6, with 7 bases matching TRBD1. The V and J ends lost 1 base and 11 bases, in that order; junction bases with no gene match: 5. The CDR3 runs to 13 residues. Looked up from germline, CDR1 is DFQATT and CDR2 is SNEGSKA (reference sequence). The CDR3 sequence is CSARVQGPAPLHF. The CDR3 DNA is TGCAGTGCTAGAGTACAGGGGCCGGCACCCCTCCACTTT.

A remark on this clonotype: This may come from a read error, since a much larger clone is one base off. In nucleotides, the CDR3 is TGCGCCAGCAGTCAAGAAGGGACAGGGGTCGAAAGACTGTTTTTT. This sequence encodes CASSQEGTGVERLFF. This chain joins TRBV4-1 and TRBJ1-4; 10 nucleotides agree with TRBD1. The CDR3 consists of 15 residues. Germline V lookup: CDR1 MGHRA, CDR2 YSYEKL.

This clonotype was observed a few times. The V and J genes are TRBV20-1 and TRBJ2-7, with TRBD2 matching over 7 bases. The CDR3 covers 13 residues. J was trimmed by 3 bases and V by 5 bases; bases with no gene match: 7. Germline V gene data show CDR1 as DFQATT and CDR2 as SNEGSKA (reference sequence). DNA of the CDR3: TGCAGTGCTCCGCTTGCGGGAGTCTACGAGCAGTACTTC. It encodes CSAPLAGVYEQYF.

Notes on this clonotype: A much more abundant neighbour one base away suggests this may be a read error. V is TRBV29-1 and J is TRBJ1-2, with D perhaps matching TRBD1 (5 bases). Germline-derived CDR1 and CDR2 are SQVTM and ANQGSEA. This CDR3 comprises 13 residues. Trimming took off 5 bases at V and 4 bases at J, with 14 bases between the two ends. The CDR3 bases are TGCAGCGTTCACGGGGCAGACCCCTATGGCTACACCTTC. Translated, it gives CSVHGADPYGYTF.

The chain joins TRBV13 to TRBJ1-2; D remains ambiguous. The V gene lost 6 bases and the J gene lost 4 bases, with 24 bases spanning the gap. CDR1 PRHDT and CDR2 FYEKMQ come from the germline V gene (reference sequence). The CDR3 has 17 residues. CDR3 region: CASSDPGAEWKTYGYTF. The CDR3 region has the DNA TGTGCCAGCAGTGACCCTGGAGCTGAGTGGAAGACCTATGGCTACACCTTC.

Turning to this clonotype: A much larger clone differs by one base, so this may be a read error. This chain uses TRBV21-1 with TRBJ2-3; TRBD2 is taken as the D call from the table, unchecked against the DNA. TRBV21-1 is labeled a pseudogene. The CDR3 is made up of 17 amino acids. The CDR3 region has the DNA TGTGCCGGCAGCAGGGGTCTAGCTACAGTCATGCAAGATACGCAGTATTTT. Protein: CAGSRGLATVMQDTQYF.

Turning to this clonotype: This could be a read error, since a much larger clone is one nucleotide away. The rearrangement links TRBV6-5 to TRBJ2-7; D is unclear. CDR1 and CDR2 from the germline V gene are MNHEY and SVGAGI. Trimming took 5 bases from V and 8 from J, leaving 19 bases between them. The CDR3 loop spans 14 amino acids. CDR3: CASSESEGWMQQYF. The CDR3 nucleotides are TGTGCCAGCAGTGAAAGCGAAGGGTGGATGCAGCAGTACTTC.

Concerning this clonotype itself: This may arise from a read error, as a much more abundant clone is one base away. The J gene is TRBJ1-2, the V gene TRBV6-4, with unresolved D. This CDR3 region has 17 residues. Germline V gives CDR1 MRHNA, CDR2 SNTAGT. This CDR3 is CASSLNSSHGKTYGYAF. The CDR3 DNA follows: TGTGCCAGCAGTTTAAATAGCTCACACGGAAAGACCTATGGCTACGCCTTC.

On this clonotype itself: Mismatch with germline at one junction end may stem from a read error. The rearrangement joins TRBV4-3 to TRBJ2-5; D is perhaps TRBD2 (6 bases). The CDR3 has 16 residues. The germline CDR1 and CDR2 sequences are LGHNA and YSLEER. The CDR3 DNA reads TGCGCCAGCAGCCAAGAAACGGGGGATACCCAAGAGGCCCAGTACTTC. Its protein product is CASSQETGDTQEAQYF.

In its sample, this clonotype was seen many times. The chain recombines TRBV25-1 with TRBJ2-7; D possibly corresponds to TRBD1 (6 bases). Germline loops: CDR1 MGHDK, CDR2 SYGVNS. Trimming stripped 3 bases from V and 4 bases from J, with 16 bases between. The CDR3 length is 15 residues. DNA of the CDR3: TGTGCCAGCAGTGACCCCAGACAGGCAGGGTACGAGCAGTACTTC. This codes for CASSDPRQAGYEQYF.

As for this clonotype: It may be a read error: a sequence one base away is much more abundant. The chain recombines TRBV6-5 with TRBJ1-1; D is uncertain. Per germline, CDR1 MNHEY and CDR2 SVGAGI. V lost 4 bases to trimming and J lost 11 bases, with 14 bases between them. The CDR3 is 12 residues long. CDR3 sequence reads: CASSSESSMAFF. CDR3 coding DNA: TGTGCCAGCAGTTCCGAAAGCAGTATGGCTTTCTTT.

This clonotype was recorded at least ten times. The genes are TRBV11-3 and TRBJ1-3, with 7 bases matching TRBD1. The CDR3 contains 16 residues. V trimming: 1 base; J trimming: 2 bases; junction bases outside the gene matches: 5. The germline V gene encodes CDR1 SGHNT and CDR2 YENEEA. CDR3 nucleotide sequence: TGTGCCAGCAGCTTAGGAGGGGGCTCACCTGGAAACACCATATATTTT. It translates to CASSLGGGSPGNTIYF.

Only one count was recorded for this clonotype. The CDR3 carries no conserved terminal phenylalanine or tryptophan, so it likely arises from a read error. The rearrangement joins TRBV9 to TRBJ2-3; tentatively, D is TRBD2 (7 bases). Germline CDR1 is SGDLS and CDR2 is YYNGEE. Trimming cost V 4 bases and J 4 bases, with 19 bases left between them. The CDR3 sequence is 16 residues long. CDR3 sequence reads: CASSSMGGGLADTQYS. The CDR3 nucleotides are TGTGCCAGCAGCTCAATGGGGGGGGGGCTGGCAGATACGCAGTATTCT.

As concerns this clonotype: This may be a read error: a much more frequent sequence differs by one nucleotide. V gene TRBV7-9 combines with J gene TRBJ2-1, with 9 positions matching TRBD2. Germline assignment: CDR1 SEHNR and CDR2 FQNEAQ (reference sequence). This CDR3 has 15 residues. CDR3 coding DNA: TGTACCAGCAGCTTGATTAGCGGGAGCGGGAATGAGCAGTTCTTC. Protein sequence: CTSSLISGSGNEQFF.